This T cell receptor (beta chain) appears in the sequencing data of a study of cytomegalovirus exposure and HLA in healthy donors. The data were produced by immunoSEQ multiplex PCR, yet TCRdb's version contains in-frame clones alone and is incomplete. The sample has 110,000 or so clones, around 95% seen once; the top ten hold 0.67%. Details on this clone: As yet, its antigen is unknown.

V was clipped by 4 bases and J by 2 bases; unmatched bases: 1. In germline, CDR1 is LGHNA, CDR2 YSLEER. There are 13 residues in the CDR3. Notes on the study in general: Reports showed the classifier diagnosing cytomegalovirus status with high specificity and sensitivity.

The chain couples TRBV4-3 to TRBJ1-2; 7 nucleotides align to TRBD1. The specimen was PBMCs. The source of this sequence is a woman under 30 in good health and CMV-seronegative. The chain's CDR3 is CASSPDRNYGYTF. The CDR3 coding sequence is TGCGCCAGCAGCCCGGACAGGAACTATGGCTACACCTTC.